Below, 5 T cell receptor beta chains from the same sample are listed, as sequenced in a study of patients and donors after allogeneic stem cell transplantation (dated by TCRdb to 2020 to 2022). The library was prepared using RT-PCR. The sequencing machine was a NextSeq 550. TCRdb reworked the public reads: Q25 trimming with fastp, MiXCR clone assembly, productive beta chains retained. When rows share a CDR3 protein, they turn into one entry using the most common DNA and genes. In all, the sample holds about 150,000 distinct CDR3 sequences, and more than 20% of those were seen once. Together, the top ten hold around 26% of the sample. Source material: blood, either unsorted or a sorted T cell fraction (not recorded which). The receptors shown here come from a human donor who was either an allogeneic HSCT recipient or a stem cell or donor lymphocyte infusion donor (not recorded which). It is not recorded whose cells these are; they may come from a transplant donor.

The chain recombines TRBV18 with TRBJ2-2; 7 bases map to TRBD1. In germline, CDR1 is KGHSH, CDR2 LQKENI. The CDR3 is 16 amino acids. With V trimmed by 3 bases and J by 1 base, 5 bases remained unmatched. The CDR3 sequence: CASSPWDRRNTGELFF. CDR3 nucleotides: TGTGCCAGCTCACCCTGGGACAGAAGGAACACCGGGGAGCTGTTTTTT. Full variable domain (outside the CDR3, taken from reference TRBV18 and TRBJ2-2): NAGVMQNPRHLVRRRGQEARLRCSPMKGHSHVYWYRQLPEEGLKFMVYLQKENIIDESGMPKERFSAEFPKEGPSILRIQQVVRGDSAAYFCASSPWDRRNTGELFFGEGSRLTVL.

The DNA of the CDR3 is TGCAGTGCCGCGCTTGGAAGTGCAACTAATGAAAAACTGTTTTTT. The encoded protein is CSAALGSATNEKLFF. The chain couples TRBV20-1 to TRBJ1-4, with D uncertain. The CDR3 covers 15 residues. Germline values: CDR1 DFQATT, CDR2 SNEGSKA (reference sequence). The ends were cut back, 6 bases at V and 0 bases at J, with 14 bases in the middle.

The chain recombines TRBV29-1 with TRBJ1-1, with 12 bases identical to TRBD1. The germline V gene has CDR1 SQVTM and CDR2 ANQGSEA. The CDR3 totals 13 residues. J gave up 11 bases and V 4 bases, and 8 bases lay outside the gene matches. CDR3 residues: CSVVGQGALGAFF. Here the CDR3 DNA reads TGCAGCGTTGTGGGACAGGGGGCTCTGGGGGCTTTCTTT. The full variable domain, rest sourced from reference TRBV29-1 and TRBJ1-1, is SAVISQKPSRDICQRGTSLTIQCQVDSQVTMMFWYRQQPGQSLTLIATANQGSEATYESGFVIDKFPISRPNLTFSTLTVSNMSPEDSSIYLCSVVGQGALGAFFGQGTRLTVV.

Here the CDR3 DNA reads TGTGCCAGTACAGGATTGGTGGGACACGGGTACAATGAGCAGTTCTTC. Amino acid sequence: CASTGLVGHGYNEQFF. The chain carries TRBV19 and TRBJ2-1; possibly TRBD1 for D (6 bases). Deletions cut 7 bases from V and 4 bases from J, with 20 bases between. The germline V gene encodes CDR1 LNHDA and CDR2 SQIVND (reference sequence). This CDR3 has 16 residues.

The chain carries TRBV10-3 and TRBJ2-5; 7 bases agree with TRBD2. CDR3 length: 14 residues. The germline V gene encodes CDR1 ENHRY and CDR2 SYGVKD. The ends lost 5 bases at V and 0 bases at J; junction bases unmatched: 3. The CDR3 spells CAISPSGDQETQYF. The DNA for the CDR3 is TGTGCCATCAGTCCGAGCGGGGACCAAGAGACCCAGTACTTC.